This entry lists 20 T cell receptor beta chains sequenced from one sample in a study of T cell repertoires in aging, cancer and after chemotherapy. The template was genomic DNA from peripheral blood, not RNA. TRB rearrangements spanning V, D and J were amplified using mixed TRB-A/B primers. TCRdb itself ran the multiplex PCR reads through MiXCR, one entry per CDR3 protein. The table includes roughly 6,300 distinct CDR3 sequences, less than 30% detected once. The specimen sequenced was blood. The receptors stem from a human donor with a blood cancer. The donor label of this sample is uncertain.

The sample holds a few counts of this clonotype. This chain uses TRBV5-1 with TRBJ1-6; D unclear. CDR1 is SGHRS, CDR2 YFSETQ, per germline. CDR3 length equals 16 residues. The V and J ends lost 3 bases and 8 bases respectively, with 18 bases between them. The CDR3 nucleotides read TGCGCCAGCAGCTCGTTAGGAGGACTAGAGCATTCACCCCTCCACTTT. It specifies CASSSLGGLEHSPLHF.

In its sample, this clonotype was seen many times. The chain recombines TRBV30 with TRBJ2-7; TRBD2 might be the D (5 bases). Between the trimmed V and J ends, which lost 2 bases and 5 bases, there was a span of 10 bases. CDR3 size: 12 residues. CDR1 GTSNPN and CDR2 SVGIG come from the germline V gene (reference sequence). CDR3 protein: CAWSTRGDEQYF. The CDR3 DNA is TGTGCCTGGAGTACCCGGGGAGACGAGCAGTACTTC. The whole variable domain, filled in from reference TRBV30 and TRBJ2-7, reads SQTIHQWPATLVQPVGSPLSLECTVEGTSNPNLYWYRQAAGRGLQLLFYSVGIGQISSEVPQNLSASRPQDRQFILSSKKLLLSDSGFYLCAWSTRGDEQYFGPGTRLTVT.

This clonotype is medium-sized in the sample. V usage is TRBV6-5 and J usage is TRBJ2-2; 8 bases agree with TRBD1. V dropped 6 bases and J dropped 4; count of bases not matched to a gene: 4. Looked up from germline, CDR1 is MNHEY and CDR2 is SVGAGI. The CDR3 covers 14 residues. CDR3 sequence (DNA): TGTGCCAGCAGGAGACAGGGGCCCACCGGGGAGCTGTTTTTT. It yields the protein CASRRQGPTGELFF.

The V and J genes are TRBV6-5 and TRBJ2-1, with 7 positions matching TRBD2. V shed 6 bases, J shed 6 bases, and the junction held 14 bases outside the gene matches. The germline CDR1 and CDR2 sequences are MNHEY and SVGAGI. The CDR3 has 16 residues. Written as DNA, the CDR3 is TGTGCCAGCAGGGGGTGGGGGGGTTCGAAGCCCAATGAGCAGTTCTTC. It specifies CASRGWGGSKPNEQFF.

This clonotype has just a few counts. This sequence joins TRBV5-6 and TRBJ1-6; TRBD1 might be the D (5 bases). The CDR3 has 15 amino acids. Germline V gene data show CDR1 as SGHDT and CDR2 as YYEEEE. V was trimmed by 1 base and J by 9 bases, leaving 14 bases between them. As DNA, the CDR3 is TGTGCCAGCAGCTTGCGCGGGGACGGCGCTTCACCCCTCCACTTT. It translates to CASSLRGDGASPLHF.

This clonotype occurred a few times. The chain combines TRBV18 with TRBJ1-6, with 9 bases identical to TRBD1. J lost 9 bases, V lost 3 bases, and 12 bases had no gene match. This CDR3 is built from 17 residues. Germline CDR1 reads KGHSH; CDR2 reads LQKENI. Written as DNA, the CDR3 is TGTGCCAGCTCACCCCAAGCTTGGGGACAGGGAGGTTCACCCCTCCACTTT. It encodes CASSPQAWGQGGSPLHF.

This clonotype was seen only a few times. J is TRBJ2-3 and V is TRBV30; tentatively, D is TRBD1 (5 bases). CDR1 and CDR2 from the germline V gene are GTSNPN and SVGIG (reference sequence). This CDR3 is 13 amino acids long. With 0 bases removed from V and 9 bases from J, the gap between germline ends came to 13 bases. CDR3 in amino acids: CAWSVRQGRTQYF. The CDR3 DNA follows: TGTGCCTGGAGTGTACGCCAGGGAAGGACGCAGTATTTT. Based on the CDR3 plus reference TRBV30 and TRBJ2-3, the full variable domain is SQTIHQWPATLVQPVGSPLSLECTVEGTSNPNLYWYRQAAGRGLQLLFYSVGIGQISSEVPQNLSASRPQDRQFILSSKKLLLSDSGFYLCAWSVRQGRTQYFGPGTRLTVL.

The CDR3 sequence is CASGSPVAAASRGANTGELFF. The CDR3 coding sequence is TGTGCCAGTGGCTCCCCGGTGGCAGCGGCTTCGCGGGGGGCGAACACCGGGGAGCTGTTTTTT. The J gene is TRBJ2-2, the V gene TRBV11-1; TRBD2 aligns across 8 bases. With 9 bases clipped from V and 0 bases from J, the junction kept 24 bases outside the gene matches. There are 21 residues in the CDR3. CDR1 is SGHAT and CDR2 is FQDESV in the germline V gene (reference sequence).

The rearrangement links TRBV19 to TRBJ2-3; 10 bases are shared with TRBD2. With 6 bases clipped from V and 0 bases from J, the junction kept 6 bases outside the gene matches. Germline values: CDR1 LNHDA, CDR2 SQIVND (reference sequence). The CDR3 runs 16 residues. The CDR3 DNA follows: TGTGCCAGTAGCCGACGTAGCGGGGGGAGCACAGATACGCAGTATTTT. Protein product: CASSRRSGGSTDTQYF.

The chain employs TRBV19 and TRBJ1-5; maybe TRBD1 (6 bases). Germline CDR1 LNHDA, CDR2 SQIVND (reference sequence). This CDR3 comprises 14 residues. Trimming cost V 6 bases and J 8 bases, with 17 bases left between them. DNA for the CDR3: TGTGCCAGTAGCAGGGGAGGCGGGGGTAAGCCCCAGCATTTT. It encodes CASSRGGGGKPQHF.

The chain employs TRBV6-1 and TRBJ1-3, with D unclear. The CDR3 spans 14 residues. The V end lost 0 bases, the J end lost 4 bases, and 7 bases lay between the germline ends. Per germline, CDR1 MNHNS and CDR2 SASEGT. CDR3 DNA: TGTGCCAGCAGTGAAGCCAGGCCCGGAAACACCATATATTTT. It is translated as CASSEARPGNTIYF.

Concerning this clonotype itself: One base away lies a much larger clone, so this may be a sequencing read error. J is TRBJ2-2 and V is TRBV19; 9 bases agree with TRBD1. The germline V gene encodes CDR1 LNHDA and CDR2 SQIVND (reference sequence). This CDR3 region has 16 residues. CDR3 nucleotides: TGTGGCACCTACCCCGGGACAGGGACGAACACCGGGGAGCTGTTTTTT. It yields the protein CGTYPGTGTNTGELFF.

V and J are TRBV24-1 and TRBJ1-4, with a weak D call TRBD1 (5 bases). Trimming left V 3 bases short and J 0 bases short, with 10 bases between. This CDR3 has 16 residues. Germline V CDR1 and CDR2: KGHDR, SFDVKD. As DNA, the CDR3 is TGTGCCACCAGTGATCCTCAGGGTTCAACTAATGAAAAACTGTTTTTT. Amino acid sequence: CATSDPQGSTNEKLFF.

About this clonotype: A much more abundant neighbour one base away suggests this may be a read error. CDR3 sequence reads: CASSIRGTGGNVLTF. As DNA, the CDR3 is TGTGCCAGTAGTATTAGAGGGACTGGGGGCAACGTCCTGACTTTC. The genes are TRBV19 and TRBJ2-6; D may be TRBD2 (6 bases). This CDR3 has 15 amino acids. Germline assignment: CDR1 LNHDA and CDR2 SQIVND (reference sequence).

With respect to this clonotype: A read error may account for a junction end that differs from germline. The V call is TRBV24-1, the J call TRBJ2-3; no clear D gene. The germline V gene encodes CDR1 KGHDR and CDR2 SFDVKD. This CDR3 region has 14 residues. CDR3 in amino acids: CATSVGRSTDMQYF. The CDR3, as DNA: TGTGCCACCAGTGTAGGTCGTAGCACAGATATGCAGTATTTT.

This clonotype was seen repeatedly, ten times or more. CDR3 amino acids: CASRKAGGAETQYF. The CDR3 nucleotides are TGTGCCAGCAGAAAAGCGGGGGGCGCGGAGACCCAGTACTTC. The chain recombines TRBV27 with TRBJ2-5; 9 bases are a match to TRBD2. V lost 6 bases and J lost 5; bases outside the gene matches: 7. CDR3 length: 14 amino acids. Germline V CDR1 and CDR2: MNHEY, SMNVEV (reference sequence).

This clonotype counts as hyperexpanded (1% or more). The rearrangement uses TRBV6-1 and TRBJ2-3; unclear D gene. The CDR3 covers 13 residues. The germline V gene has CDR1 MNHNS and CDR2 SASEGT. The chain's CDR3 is CVPRVSGRDTQYF. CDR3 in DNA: TGTGTACCTAGGGTGTCGGGTCGAGATACGCAGTATTTT.

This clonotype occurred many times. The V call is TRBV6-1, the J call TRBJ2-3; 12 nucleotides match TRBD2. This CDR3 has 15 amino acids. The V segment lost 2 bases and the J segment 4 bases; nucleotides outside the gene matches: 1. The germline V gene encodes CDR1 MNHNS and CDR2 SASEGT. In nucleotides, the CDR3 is TGTGCCAGCAGTGAACTAGCGGGGGGGCCAGATACGCAGTATTTT. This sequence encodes CASSELAGGPDTQYF.

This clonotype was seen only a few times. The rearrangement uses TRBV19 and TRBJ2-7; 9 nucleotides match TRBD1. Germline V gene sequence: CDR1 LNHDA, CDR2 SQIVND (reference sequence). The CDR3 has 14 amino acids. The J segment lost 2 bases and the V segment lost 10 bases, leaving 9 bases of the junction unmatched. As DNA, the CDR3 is TGTGCCACCTACCCCGGGACAGGGACCTACGAGCAGTACTTC. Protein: CATYPGTGTYEQYF.

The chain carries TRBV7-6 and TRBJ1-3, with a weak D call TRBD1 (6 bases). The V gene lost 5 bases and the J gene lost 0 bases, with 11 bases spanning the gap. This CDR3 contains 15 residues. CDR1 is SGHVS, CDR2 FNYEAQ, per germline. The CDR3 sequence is CASSGEGGSGNTIYF. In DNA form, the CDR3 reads TGTGCCAGCAGCGGCGAGGGGGGCTCTGGAAACACCATATATTTT.